A single sample gave rise to the 23 T cell receptor beta chains below, sequenced in a study of control samples from healthy donors and cancer patients. Only in-frame clones appear in the TCRdb table, and some are missing; sequencing was by immunoSEQ multiplex PCR. The sample carries tens of thousands of clones, roughly 85% recorded once. What was sequenced was blood. The receptors were gathered from a man aged 40-50 years in good health.

This rearrangement joins TRBV5-1 to TRBJ1-6; 9 positions agree with TRBD1. In germline, CDR1 is SGHRS, CDR2 YFSETQ. The CDR3 consists of 21 residues. V lost 5 bases, J lost 0 bases, and 18 bases stayed unmatched. The CDR3, as DNA: TGCGCCAGCAGTTCGGTAATGGGGGGACAGGGTGTGACCTCCTATAATTCACCCCTCCACTTT. Amino acids: CASSSVMGGQGVTSYNSPLHF.

This clone was counted a few times. V usage is TRBV28 and J usage is TRBJ2-7; 11 bases match TRBD2. Germline assignment: CDR1 MDHEN and CDR2 SYDVKM. The CDR3 spans 16 residues. Trimming at V came to 5 bases and at J to 3 bases, leaving 9 bases not matched to a gene. CDR3 sequence reads: CASSLPVSGRGYEQYF. The CDR3 DNA reads TGTGCCAGCAGTCTGCCCGTTAGCGGGAGGGGCTACGAGCAGTACTTC.

This chain joins TRBV28 and TRBJ2-1; 13 bases match TRBD2. CDR1 MDHEN and CDR2 SYDVKM come from the germline V gene. With 3 bases clipped from V and 9 bases from J, the junction kept 5 bases outside the gene matches. CDR3 size: 15 residues. For the CDR3, the DNA is TGTGCCAGCAGTTTCGGACTAGCGGGAGAGAGTGAGCAGTTCTTC. It yields the protein CASSFGLAGESEQFF.

The chain carries TRBV7-2 and TRBJ2-4; possibly TRBD1 for D (6 bases). With 5 bases removed from V and 8 bases from J, the gap between germline ends came to 13 bases. CDR1 SGHTA and CDR2 FQGNSA come from the germline V gene. The CDR3 is 13 amino acids. The CDR3 DNA reads TGTGCCAGCAGCGTACAGGGCCGGGACATTCAGTACTTC. This translates into CASSVQGRDIQYF. The full variable domain, in which reference TRBV7-2 and TRBJ2-4 provide the parts outside the CDR3, is GAGVSQSPSNKVTEKGKDVELRCDPISGHTALYWYRQSLGQGLEFLIYFQGNSAPDKSGLPSDRFSAERTGGSVSTLTIQRTQQEDSAVYLCASSVQGRDIQYFGAGTRLSVL.

This rearrangement joins TRBV7-2 to TRBJ2-7; D may match TRBD1 or TRBD2 (5 bases each). Germline lookup yields CDR1 SGHTA and CDR2 FQGNSA. CDR3 length equals 13 residues. V gave up 1 base and J gave up 6 bases, with 10 bases separating them. Written as DNA, the CDR3 is TGTGCCAGCAGCTTAGAGAGGGACCGCGAGCAGTACTTC. Amino acids: CASSLERDREQYF.

The J gene is TRBJ2-5, the V gene TRBV7-7; a possible D gene is TRBD2 (5 bases). Germline values: CDR1 SSHAT, CDR2 FNYEAQ (reference sequence). The V end lost 5 bases, the J end lost 2 bases, and 12 bases lay between the germline ends. The CDR3 runs to 14 residues. The CDR3 sequence: CASSPIGVQETQYF. CDR3 sequence (DNA): TGTGCCAGCAGCCCGATCGGGGTTCAAGAGACCCAGTACTTC.

The chain joins TRBV29-1 to TRBJ2-3, with D possibly TRBD2 on 6 matching bases. Germline V lookup: CDR1 SQVTM, CDR2 ANQGSEA. V lost 7 bases to trimming and J lost 2 bases, with 13 bases between them. The CDR3 sequence is 13 residues long. The CDR3 here is CSGGTLYTDTQYF. As DNA, the CDR3 is TGCAGCGGGGGGACTCTTTACACAGATACGCAGTATTTT.

The genes are TRBV7-3 and TRBJ2-5, with unresolved D. This CDR3 has 13 amino acids. The V end was cut by 2 bases, the J end by 4 bases, with 8 bases between. CDR1 is SGHTA and CDR2 is FQGTGA in the germline V gene. CDR3 DNA sequence: TGTGCCAGCAGCTTATCAGGAAGAGAGACCCAGTACTTC. It translates to CASSLSGRETQYF.

V usage is TRBV6-5 and J usage is TRBJ2-5; 11 nucleotides align to TRBD2. The trim removed 6 bases at V and 5 bases at J, leaving 8 bases unmatched. There are 15 residues in the CDR3. The V gene's germline CDR1 is MNHEY and CDR2 SVGAGI. The CDR3 is CASSGGGLADETQYF. The CDR3 nucleotides read TGTGCCAGCAGCGGGGGGGGACTAGCGGACGAGACCCAGTACTTC.

This rearrangement joins TRBV30 to TRBJ2-1; D may be TRBD2 (5 bases). Trimming removed 2 bases from V and 8 bases from J, with 10 bases in between. CDR1 is GTSNPN and CDR2 is SVGIG in the germline V gene (reference sequence). The CDR3 loop spans 12 amino acids. The CDR3 bases are TGTGCCTGGAGTCCTACTAGTGATGAGCAGTTCTTC. It codes for CAWSPTSDEQFF.

This sequence joins TRBV4-1 and TRBJ2-5; 7 bases agree with TRBD2. The CDR3 has 16 amino acids. Germline loops: CDR1 MGHRA, CDR2 YSYEKL. Trimming at V came to 1 base and at J to 1 base, leaving 6 bases not matched to a gene. The CDR3 spells CASSQGSSGRQETQYF. DNA of the CDR3: TGCGCCAGCAGCCAAGGGAGTAGCGGGCGCCAAGAGACCCAGTACTTC.

This clone came up once. The chain has TRBV19 and TRBJ1-4; TRBD1 is a possible D gene (5 bases). Per the germline V gene, CDR1 is LNHDA and CDR2 is SQIVND (reference sequence). The CDR3 runs to 18 residues. V was clipped by 1 base and J by 0 bases, with 15 bases between them. The CDR3 sequence: CASSIGMTAIATNEKLFF. The CDR3 nucleotides are TGTGCCAGTAGTATAGGTATGACAGCAATTGCAACTAATGAAAAACTGTTTTTT.

The chain uses TRBV5-4 and TRBJ2-1; TRBD2 matches 7 bases. The J segment lost 2 bases and the V segment lost 2 bases, leaving 1 base of the junction unmatched. Germline lookup yields CDR1 SGHNT and CDR2 YYREEE (reference sequence). The CDR3 is 14 amino acids. The CDR3 region is CASSFGTTYNEQFF. In DNA form, the CDR3 reads TGTGCCAGCAGCTTCGGGACTACCTACAATGAGCAGTTCTTC.

This clone was found once. The V and J genes are TRBV4-2 and TRBJ2-1; 10 bases agree with TRBD1. In germline, CDR1 is LGHNA, CDR2 YNFKEQ. The CDR3 has 15 residues. V was clipped by 5 bases and J by 5 bases; unmatched bases: 6. Here the CDR3 reads CASSVGTGADNEQFF. The CDR3 nucleotides read TGTGCCAGCAGCGTAGGGACAGGGGCGGACAATGAGCAGTTCTTC.

This sequence joins TRBV19 and TRBJ1-1, with unresolved D. Trimming took 4 bases from V and 1 from J, leaving 13 bases between them. The CDR3 extends over 15 amino acids. Germline lookup yields CDR1 LNHDA and CDR2 SQIVND (reference sequence). The CDR3 nucleotides read TGTGCCAGTAGTACTGCCGGGGTTAAGAACACTGAAGCTTTCTTT. This encodes CASSTAGVKNTEAFF.

V and J are TRBV25-1 and TRBJ1-4; TRBD1 might be the D (5 bases). V was cut by 2 bases and J by 8 bases, with 12 bases left in between. Germline V lookup: CDR1 MGHDK, CDR2 SYGVNS. The CDR3 sequence is 14 residues long. The CDR3 DNA is TGTGCCAGCAGTGAACCCCAAAGGGGCGAAAAACTGTTTTTT. This gives the protein CASSEPQRGEKLFF.

The chain uses TRBV12-3 or TRBV12-4 and TRBJ2-5; D not certain. Trimming removed 11 bases at V and 4 bases at J, with 11 bases between. This CDR3 comprises 11 residues. The CDR3 region has the DNA TGTGCCTCCAAATCCCGAGAGACCCAGTACTTC. Its translation: CASKSRETQYF.

This clone was found once. The V and J genes are TRBV30 and TRBJ1-1, with 8 positions matching TRBD1. The CDR3 covers 15 residues. The germline CDR1 and CDR2 sequences are GTSNPN and SVGIG (reference sequence). Unmatched junction bases numbered 5, after V lost 1 base and J lost 1 base. The CDR3 here is CAWSDYRGGNTEAFF. CDR3 DNA sequence: TGTGCCTGGAGTGACTACAGGGGGGGGAACACTGAAGCTTTCTTT.

V usage is TRBV19 and J usage is TRBJ1-1; D possibly corresponds to TRBD1 (6 bases). Trimming removed 3 bases from V and 4 bases from J, with 9 bases in between. Looked up from germline, CDR1 is LNHDA and CDR2 is SQIVND (reference sequence). The length of the CDR3 is 13 residues. CDR3 sequence (DNA): TGTGCCAGTAGTATTGTCAGGGGCACTGAAGCTTTCTTT. Amino acid sequence: CASSIVRGTEAFF.

The chain has TRBV6-2 or TRBV6-3 and TRBJ2-2; no clear D. Looked up from germline, CDR1 is MNHEY and CDR2 is SVGEGT. V gave up 5 bases and J gave up 0 bases, with 10 bases separating them. The CDR3 loop spans 15 amino acids. CDR3 sequence: CASSNPTTNTGELFF. In nucleotides, the CDR3 is TGTGCCAGCAGTAATCCCACTACGAACACCGGGGAGCTGTTTTTT.

The gene calls are TRBV5-1 and TRBJ2-1, with a tentative D call TRBD2 (5 bases). The CDR3 is 16 amino acids. The germline CDR1 and CDR2 sequences are SGHRS and YFSETQ. With 1 base removed from V and 6 bases from J, the gap between germline ends came to 17 bases. CDR3 coding DNA: TGCGCCAGCAGCTTGATTCCGGGAAAAGGGATCAATGAGCAGTTCTTC. The encoded protein is CASSLIPGKGINEQFF.

The genes are TRBV10-2 and TRBJ1-5; maybe TRBD1 (6 bases). The CDR3 covers 14 residues. V was trimmed by 5 bases and J by 4 bases, leaving 12 bases between them. Per the germline V gene, CDR1 is WSHSY and CDR2 is SAAADI. DNA of the CDR3: TGCGCCAGCAGTCAAGACAGGAGGAATCAGCCCCAGCATTTT. Translated, it gives CASSQDRRNQPQHF.

The V gene is TRBV15, the J gene TRBJ1-2; TRBD1 aligns across 8 bases. Germline CDR1 reads LNHNV; CDR2 reads YYDKDF (reference sequence). V trimming: 3 bases; J trimming: 4 bases; junction bases outside the gene matches: 4. This CDR3 has 14 residues. The CDR3 spells CATSRGDRFYGYTF. The CDR3 DNA reads TGTGCCACCAGCAGGGGGGACAGGTTCTATGGCTACACCTTC.